This TCR beta chain was sequenced in a study of shared T cell receptors in the human thymus. V lost 1 base to trimming and J lost 2 bases, with 11 bases between them. This CDR3 has 15 residues. Germline CDR1 and CDR2: MDHEN and SYDVKM. Libraries were prepared by immunoSEQ multiplex PCR; TCRdb keeps only in-frame clonotypes and omits some of them. The table lists about 660,000 clones, over 75% of them singletons, with 0.0094% in the top ten. This same sample was also part of a study on human thymus T cells.

Sequences were obtained from thymocytes. This TCR came from a boy in the first two years of life with a congenital heart defect. This chain connects TRBV28 to TRBJ1-1, with no clear D. CDR3 coding DNA: TGTGCCAGCAGTTTATCGCCAGGCTCTAACACTGAAGCTTTCTTT. Its translation is CASSLSPGSNTEAFF. Based on the CDR3 plus reference TRBV28 and TRBJ1-1, the full variable domain is DVKVTQSSRYLVKRTGEKVFLECVQDMDHENMFWYRQDPGLGLRLIYFSYDVKMKEKGDIPEGYSVSREKKERFSLILESASTNQTSMYLCASSLSPGSNTEAFFGQGTRLTVV.